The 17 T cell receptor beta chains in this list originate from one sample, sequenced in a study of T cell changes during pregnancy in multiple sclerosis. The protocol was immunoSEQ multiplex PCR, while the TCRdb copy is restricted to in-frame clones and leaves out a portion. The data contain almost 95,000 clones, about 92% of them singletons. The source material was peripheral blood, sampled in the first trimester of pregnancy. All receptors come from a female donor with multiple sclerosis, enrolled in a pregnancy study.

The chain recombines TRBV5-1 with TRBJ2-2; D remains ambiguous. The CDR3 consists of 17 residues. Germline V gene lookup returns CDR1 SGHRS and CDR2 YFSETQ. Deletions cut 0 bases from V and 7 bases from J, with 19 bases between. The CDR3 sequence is CASSLELVGVIGGELFF. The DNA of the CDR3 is TGCGCCAGCAGCTTGGAATTAGTCGGAGTGATTGGCGGGGAGCTGTTTTTT.

CDR3 region: CASSLGPQGPQNTEAFF. The CDR3 DNA sequence: TGTGCCAGCAGCTTAGGACCCCAGGGGCCGCAGAACACTGAAGCTTTCTTT. The rearrangement links TRBV7-6 to TRBJ1-1; maybe TRBD1 (6 bases). The CDR3 consists of 17 residues. With 1 base removed from V and 1 base from J, the gap between germline ends came to 16 bases. The germline V gene has CDR1 SGHVS and CDR2 FNYEAQ.

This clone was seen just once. Here the CDR3 reads CASSTRRRVLTDTQYF. Here the CDR3 DNA reads TGTGCCAGCAGTACGCGTCGACGGGTGCTCACAGATACGCAGTATTTT. This rearrangement joins TRBV28 to TRBJ2-3, with D hard to call. The V end lost 5 bases, the J end lost 2 bases, and 17 bases lay between the germline ends. The CDR3 is 16 residues long. Germline loops: CDR1 MDHEN, CDR2 SYDVKM. Full variable domain (outside the CDR3, taken from reference TRBV28 and TRBJ2-3): DVKVTQSSRYLVKRTGEKVFLECVQDMDHENMFWYRQDPGLGLRLIYFSYDVKMKEKGDIPEGYSVSREKKERFSLILESASTNQTSMYLCASSTRRRVLTDTQYFGPGTRLTVL.

The CDR3 protein is CASSPLLAGSSYEQYF. CDR3 in DNA: TGTGCCAGCAGCCCCCTACTAGCGGGATCTTCCTACGAGCAGTACTTC. V and J are TRBV14 and TRBJ2-7, with 10 bases lining up with TRBD2. Trimming cost V 4 bases and J 1 base; bases outside gene matches: 7. The CDR3 extends over 16 amino acids. Germline loops: CDR1 SGHDN, CDR2 FVKESK.

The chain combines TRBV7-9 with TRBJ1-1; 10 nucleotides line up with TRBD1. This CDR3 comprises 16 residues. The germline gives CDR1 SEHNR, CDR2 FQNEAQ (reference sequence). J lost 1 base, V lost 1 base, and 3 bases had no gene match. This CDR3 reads CASSLGDRGRNTEAFF. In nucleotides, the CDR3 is TGTGCCAGCAGCTTAGGTGACAGGGGGCGGAACACTGAAGCTTTCTTT.

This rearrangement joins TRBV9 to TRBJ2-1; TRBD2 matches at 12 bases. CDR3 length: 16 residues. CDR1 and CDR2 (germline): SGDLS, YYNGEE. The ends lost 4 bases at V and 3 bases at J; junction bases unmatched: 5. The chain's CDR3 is CASSPRTSGIYNEQFF. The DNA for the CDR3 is TGTGCCAGCAGCCCTCGGACTAGCGGGATCTACAATGAGCAGTTCTTC. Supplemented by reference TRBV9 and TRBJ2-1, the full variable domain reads DSGVTQTPKHLITATGQRVTLRCSPRSGDLSVYWYQQSLDQGLQFLIQYYNGEERAKGNILERFSAQQFPDLHSELNLSSLELGDSALYFCASSPRTSGIYNEQFFGPGTRLTVL.

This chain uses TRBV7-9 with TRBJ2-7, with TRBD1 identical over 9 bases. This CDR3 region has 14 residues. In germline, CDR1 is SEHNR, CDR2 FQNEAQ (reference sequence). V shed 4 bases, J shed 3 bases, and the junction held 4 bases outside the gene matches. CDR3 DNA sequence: TGTGCCAGCAGCTATGGACAGGGGAACTACGAGCAGTACTTC. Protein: CASSYGQGNYEQYF. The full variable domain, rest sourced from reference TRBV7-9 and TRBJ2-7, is DTGVSQNPRHKITKRGQNVTFRCDPISEHNRLYWYRQTLGQGPEFLTYFQNEAQLEKSRLLSDRFSAERPKGSFSTLEIQRTEQGDSAMYLCASSYGQGNYEQYFGPGTRLTVT.

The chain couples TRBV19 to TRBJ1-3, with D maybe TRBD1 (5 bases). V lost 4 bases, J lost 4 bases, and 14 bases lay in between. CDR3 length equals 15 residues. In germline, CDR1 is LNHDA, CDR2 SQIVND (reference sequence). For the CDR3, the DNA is TGTGCCAGTAGTACCCAGGGTGGGTACGGAAACACCATATATTTT. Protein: CASSTQGGYGNTIYF.

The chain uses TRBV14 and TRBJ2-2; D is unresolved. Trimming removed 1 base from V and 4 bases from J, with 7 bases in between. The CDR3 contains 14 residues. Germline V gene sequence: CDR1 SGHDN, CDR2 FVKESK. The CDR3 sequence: CASSQGSATGELFF. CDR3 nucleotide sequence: TGTGCCAGCAGCCAAGGCAGTGCCACCGGGGAGCTGTTTTTT.

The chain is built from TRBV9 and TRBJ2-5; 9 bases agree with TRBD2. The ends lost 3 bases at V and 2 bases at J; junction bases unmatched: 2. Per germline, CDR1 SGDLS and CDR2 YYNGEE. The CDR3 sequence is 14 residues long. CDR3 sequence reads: CASSATSGQETQYF. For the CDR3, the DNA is TGTGCCAGCAGCGCGACTAGCGGACAAGAGACCCAGTACTTC.

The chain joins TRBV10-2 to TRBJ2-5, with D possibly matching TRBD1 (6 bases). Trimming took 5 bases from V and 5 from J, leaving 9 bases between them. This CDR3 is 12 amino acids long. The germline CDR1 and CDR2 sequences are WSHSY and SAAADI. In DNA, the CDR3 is TGCGCCAGCAGTTCAGGGGCGGAGACCCAGTACTTC. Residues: CASSSGAETQYF.

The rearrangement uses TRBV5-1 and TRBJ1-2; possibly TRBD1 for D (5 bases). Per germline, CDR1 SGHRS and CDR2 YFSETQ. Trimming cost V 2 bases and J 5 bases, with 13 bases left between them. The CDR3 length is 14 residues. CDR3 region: CASSFQGGDYGYTF. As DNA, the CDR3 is TGCGCCAGCAGCTTTCAGGGAGGGGATTATGGCTACACCTTC.

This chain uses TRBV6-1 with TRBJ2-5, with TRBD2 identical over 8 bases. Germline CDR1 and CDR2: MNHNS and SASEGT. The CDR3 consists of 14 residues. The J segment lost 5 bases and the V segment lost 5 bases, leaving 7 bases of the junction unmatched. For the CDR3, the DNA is TGTGCCAGCAGTAAAGGACTAGCTCGTGAGACCCAGTACTTC. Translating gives CASSKGLARETQYF.

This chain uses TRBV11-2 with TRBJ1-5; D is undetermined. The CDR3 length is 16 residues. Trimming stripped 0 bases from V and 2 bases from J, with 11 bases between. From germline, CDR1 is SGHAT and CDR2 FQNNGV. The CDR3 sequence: CASSLEGGFGNQPQHF. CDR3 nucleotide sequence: TGTGCCAGCAGCTTAGAGGGAGGGTTCGGCAATCAGCCCCAGCATTTT.

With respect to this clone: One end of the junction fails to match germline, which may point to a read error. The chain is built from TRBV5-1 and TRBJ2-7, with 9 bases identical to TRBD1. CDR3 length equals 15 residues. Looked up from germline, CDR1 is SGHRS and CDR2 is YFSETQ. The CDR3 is CASSLDRGRSDEQYF. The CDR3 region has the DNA TGCGCCAGCAGCTTGGACAGGGGGCGCTCCGACGAGCAGTACTTC.

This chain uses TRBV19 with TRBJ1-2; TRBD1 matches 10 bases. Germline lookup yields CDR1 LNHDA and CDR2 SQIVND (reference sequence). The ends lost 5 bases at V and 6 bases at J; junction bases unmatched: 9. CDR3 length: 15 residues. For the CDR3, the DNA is TGTGCCAGTAGTTCCTGGACAGGGGGAATAGATGGCTACACCTTC. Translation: CASSSWTGGIDGYTF.

The CDR3 loop reads CASSLGGHSSYEQYF. CDR3 coding DNA: TGCGCCAGCAGCTTAGGAGGCCATAGCTCCTACGAGCAGTACTTC. This chain links TRBV5-1 with TRBJ2-7; D perhaps matches TRBD2 (5 bases). The CDR3 totals 15 residues. The germline V and J ends were trimmed by 2 bases and 0 bases, with 12 bases remaining between them. CDR1 and CDR2 (germline): SGHRS, YFSETQ.